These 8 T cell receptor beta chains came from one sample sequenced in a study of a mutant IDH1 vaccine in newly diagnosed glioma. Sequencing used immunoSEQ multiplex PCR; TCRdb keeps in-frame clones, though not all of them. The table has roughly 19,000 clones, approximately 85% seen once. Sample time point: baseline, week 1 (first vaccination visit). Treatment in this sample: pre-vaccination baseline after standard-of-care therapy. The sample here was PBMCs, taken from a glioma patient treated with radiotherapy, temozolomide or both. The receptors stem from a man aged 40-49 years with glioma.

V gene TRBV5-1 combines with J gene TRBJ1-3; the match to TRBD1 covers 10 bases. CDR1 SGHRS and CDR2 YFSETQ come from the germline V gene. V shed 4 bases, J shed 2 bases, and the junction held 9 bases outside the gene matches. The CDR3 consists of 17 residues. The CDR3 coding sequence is TGCGCCAGCAGCCGGACAGGGGGAGTATTTACTGGAAACACCATATATTTT. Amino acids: CASSRTGGVFTGNTIYF. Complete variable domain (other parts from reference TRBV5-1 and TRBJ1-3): KAGVTQTPRYLIKTRGQQVTLSCSPISGHRSVSWYQQTPGQGLQFLFEYFSETQRNKGNFPGRFSGRQFSNSRSEMNVSTLELGDSALYLCASSRTGGVFTGNTIYFGEGSWLTVV.

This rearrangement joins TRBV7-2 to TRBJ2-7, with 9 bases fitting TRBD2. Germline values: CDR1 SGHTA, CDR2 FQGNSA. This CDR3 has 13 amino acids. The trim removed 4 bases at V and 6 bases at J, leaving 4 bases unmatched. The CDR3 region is CASSSSGIPEQYF. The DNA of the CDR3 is TGTGCCAGCAGCTCTAGCGGGATCCCCGAGCAGTACTTC.

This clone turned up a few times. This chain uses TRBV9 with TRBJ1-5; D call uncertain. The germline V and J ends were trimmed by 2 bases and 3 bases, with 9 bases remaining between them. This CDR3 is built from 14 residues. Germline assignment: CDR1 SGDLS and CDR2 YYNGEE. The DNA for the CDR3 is TGTGCCAGCAGCGTTGGCACTTCCAATCAGCCCCAGCATTTT. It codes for CASSVGTSNQPQHF.

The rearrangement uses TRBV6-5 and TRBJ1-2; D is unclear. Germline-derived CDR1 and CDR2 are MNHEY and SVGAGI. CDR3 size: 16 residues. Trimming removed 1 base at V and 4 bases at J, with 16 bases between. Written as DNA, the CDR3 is TGTGCCAGCAGTTACTTCGGTTTCGGCACCGTCTATGGCTACACCTTC. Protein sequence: CASSYFGFGTVYGYTF.

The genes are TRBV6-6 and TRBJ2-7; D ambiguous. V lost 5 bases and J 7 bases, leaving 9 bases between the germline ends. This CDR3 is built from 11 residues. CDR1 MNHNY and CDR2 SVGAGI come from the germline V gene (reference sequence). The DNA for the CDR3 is TGTGCCAGCAGTACCGGTTGGGAGCAGTACTTC. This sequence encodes CASSTGWEQYF.

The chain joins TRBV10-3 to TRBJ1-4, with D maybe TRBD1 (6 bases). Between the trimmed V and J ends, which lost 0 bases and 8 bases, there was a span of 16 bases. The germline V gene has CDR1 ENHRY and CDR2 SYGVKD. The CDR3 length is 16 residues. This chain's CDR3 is CAISESPDRSIEKLFF. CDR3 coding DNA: TGTGCCATCAGTGAGTCGCCAGACAGGTCTATAGAAAAACTGTTTTTT.

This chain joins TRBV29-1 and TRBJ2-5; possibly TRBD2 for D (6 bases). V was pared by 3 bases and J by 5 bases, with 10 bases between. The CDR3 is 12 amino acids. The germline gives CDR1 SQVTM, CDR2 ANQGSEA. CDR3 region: CSVDIGRETQYF. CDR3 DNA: TGCAGCGTTGATATAGGGAGGGAGACCCAGTACTTC.

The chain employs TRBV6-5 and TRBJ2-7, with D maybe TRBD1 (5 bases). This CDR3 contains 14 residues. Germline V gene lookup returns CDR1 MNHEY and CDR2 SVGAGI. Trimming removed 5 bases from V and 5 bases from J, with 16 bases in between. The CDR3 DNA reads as TGTGCCAGCAGTCCCCGAGGACACCGGAACGAGCAGTACGTC. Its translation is CASSPRGHRNEQYV.